The 14 T cell receptor beta chains reported below all come from one sample, sequenced in a study of blood T cell repertoires in COVID-19. TCRdb's table, derived via immunoSEQ multiplex PCR, lists solely in-frame clones and lacks some. The table has about 100,000 clones, around 90% seen once; the top ten hold around 1.5%. The sequenced material came from peripheral blood. The receptors come from a human donor with active COVID-19. The donor label of this sample is uncertain.

The chain joins TRBV11-1 to TRBJ1-6; the D is unclear. Germline V gene lookup returns CDR1 SGHAT and CDR2 FQDESV (reference sequence). Trimming pared 5 bases from V and 3 bases from J, leaving 11 bases between. The CDR3 sequence is 15 residues long. The CDR3 here is CASSHTTGYNSPLHF. The CDR3 DNA reads as TGTGCCAGCAGCCACACGACGGGCTATAATTCACCCCTCCACTTT.

This clone was observed once. The chain recombines TRBV5-1 with TRBJ2-5; 8 bases align to TRBD1. Germline V lookup: CDR1 SGHRS, CDR2 YFSETQ. The length of the CDR3 is 15 residues. After removal of 3 bases from V and 1 base from J, the junction contained 5 bases not matched to a gene. The CDR3 nucleotides are TGCGCCAGCAGCTCTGGACAGGGCGGCCAAGAGACCCAGTACTTC. Its protein product is CASSSGQGGQETQYF.

This clone showed up just once. This chain connects TRBV19 to TRBJ2-1; TRBD1 agrees at 8 bases. This CDR3 region has 16 residues. The germline CDR1 and CDR2 sequences are LNHDA and SQIVND (reference sequence). J gave up 1 base and V 3 bases, and 5 bases lay outside the gene matches. This CDR3 is CASSMWGQVSYNEQFF. CDR3 DNA: TGTGCCAGTAGTATGTGGGGACAGGTATCCTACAATGAGCAGTTCTTC.

The V call is TRBV14, the J call TRBJ1-2; 8 bases are a match to TRBD1. Germline loops: CDR1 SGHDN, CDR2 FVKESK. This CDR3 has 15 amino acids. The ends lost 4 bases at V and 8 bases at J; junction bases unmatched: 12. The DNA of the CDR3 is TGTGCCAGCAGCCCAACCGGGACAGGATGGCCCGGCTACACCTTC. Translation gives CASSPTGTGWPGYTF.

The V and J genes are TRBV7-8 and TRBJ2-3; 7 bases are a match to TRBD2. CDR3 length equals 13 residues. In germline, CDR1 is SGHVS, CDR2 FQNEAQ. The V and J ends lost 5 bases and 4 bases, in that order; junction bases with no gene match: 3. CDR3 nucleotides: TGTGCCAGCAGCCCACGGGGGGCAGATACGCAGTATTTT. It encodes CASSPRGADTQYF. Full variable domain (outside the CDR3, taken from reference TRBV7-8 and TRBJ2-3): GAGVSQSPRYKVAKRGQDVALRCDPISGHVSLFWYQQALGQGPEFLTYFQNEAQLDKSGLPSDRFFAERPEGSVSTLKIQRTQQEDSAVYLCASSPRGADTQYFGPGTRLTVL.

V and J are TRBV5-1 and TRBJ2-2; D gene unclear. Germline V CDR1 and CDR2: SGHRS, YFSETQ. V was trimmed by 5 bases and J by 2 bases, leaving 10 bases between them. This CDR3 spans 14 amino acids. The CDR3: CASSSTGNTGELFF. CDR3 DNA: TGCGCCAGCAGTTCGACGGGTAACACCGGGGAGCTGTTTTTT.

CDR3: CASSLAVAGGITGELFF. CDR3 bases: TGTGCCAGCAGCTTAGCAGTAGCGGGGGGGATAACCGGGGAGCTGTTTTTT. This chain uses TRBV7-2 with TRBJ2-2; 11 bases are shared with TRBD2. Trimming took 0 bases from V and 5 from J; bases not matched to a gene: 5. The CDR3 runs to 17 residues. Germline lookup yields CDR1 SGHTA and CDR2 FQGNSA. Based on the CDR3 plus reference TRBV7-2 and TRBJ2-2, the full variable domain is GAGVSQSPSNKVTEKGKDVELRCDPISGHTALYWYRQSLGQGLEFLIYFQGNSAPDKSGLPSDRFSAERTGGSVSTLTIQRTQQEDSAVYLCASSLAVAGGITGELFFGEGSRLTVL.

V gene TRBV4-1 combines with J gene TRBJ1-4; D ambiguous. The CDR3 spans 16 residues. Trimming removed 1 base from V and 5 bases from J, with 14 bases in between. Germline-derived CDR1 and CDR2 are MGHRA and YSYEKL. The CDR3 region is CASSQVSQKTNEKLFF. In nucleotides, the CDR3 is TGCGCCAGCAGCCAAGTCTCACAGAAAACGAATGAAAAACTGTTTTTT.

The table lists this clone with a few counts. The J gene is TRBJ1-5, the V gene TRBV7-8; 10 bases are shared with TRBD1. Germline loops: CDR1 SGHVS, CDR2 FQNEAQ. J gave up 11 bases and V 1 base, and 11 bases lay outside the gene matches. CDR3 size: 16 residues. The chain's CDR3 is CASSLVLFGQGVTQHF. The CDR3 DNA follows: TGTGCCAGCAGCTTAGTACTATTTGGACAGGGGGTTACCCAGCATTTT.

This clone is medium-sized within its sample. J is TRBJ2-7 and V is TRBV6-1; perhaps TRBD1 as D (6 bases). CDR1 and CDR2 from the germline V gene are MNHNS and SASEGT. Trimming left V 3 bases short and J 2 bases short, with 14 bases between. The CDR3 runs 15 residues. The CDR3 DNA is TGTGCCAGCAGTGACCCCTCGGCAGGGGCCTACGAGCAGTACTTC. Translated: CASSDPSAGAYEQYF.

The V gene is TRBV6-5, the J gene TRBJ1-1; D possibly corresponds to TRBD1 (6 bases). V was clipped by 7 bases and J by 4 bases, with 19 bases between them. The CDR3 totals 15 residues. Germline CDR1 MNHEY, CDR2 SVGAGI. The CDR3, as DNA: TGTGCCAGCAAAAACCGCCGGGGGGCGGGCACTGAAGCTTTCTTT. This sequence encodes CASKNRRGAGTEAFF.

V gene TRBV27 combines with J gene TRBJ2-7, with D possibly matching TRBD1 (6 bases). The CDR3 is 13 amino acids. Germline CDR1 MNHEY, CDR2 SMNVEV (reference sequence). Trimming left V 5 bases short and J 4 bases short, with 12 bases between. The CDR3 spells CASSPTGEYEQYF. The CDR3 nucleotides are TGTGCCAGCAGTCCGACAGGTGAATACGAGCAGTACTTC.

V is TRBV18 and J is TRBJ2-3; 7 bases are a match to TRBD2. The CDR3 is 15 residues long. With 6 bases clipped from V and 4 bases from J, the junction kept 10 bases outside the gene matches. Germline V lookup: CDR1 KGHSH, CDR2 LQKENI. The CDR3 loop reads CASSNTLADPDTQYF. The CDR3, as DNA: TGTGCCAGCTCTAACACTCTAGCGGACCCAGATACGCAGTATTTT.

The chain employs TRBV5-6 and TRBJ1-1; the D is unclear. Germline values: CDR1 SGHDT, CDR2 YYEEEE. The CDR3 sequence is 13 residues long. V lost 1 base and J 6 bases, leaving 10 bases between the germline ends. The CDR3 DNA reads TGTGCCAGCAGCTTGCCGGCGGGGTCTGAAGCTTTCTTT. It codes for CASSLPAGSEAFF.